The following is a T cell receptor beta chain sequence with its context. What it recognizes is unknown. The CDR3 consists of 15 residues. CDR1 is MNHNS, CDR2 SASEGT, per germline. V lost 1 base to trimming and J lost 5 bases; unmatched junction nucleotides: 3. In the PCR, 60 Vbeta and 13 Jbeta primers were used. The method was immunoSEQ multiplex PCR; TCRdb's version includes in-frame clones alone and lacks a portion of them. The sample lists some 180,000 clones, 80% occurring once. The data originate from a study of cytomegalovirus exposure and HLA in healthy donors. On the study more broadly: Around four fifths of around 390 genotyped donors fell in the Caucasian-associated ancestry cluster. Whole-study results and caveats: One variant, a missense change in DCLRE1C, was linked in a later analysis to TCR beta V- and J-gene trimming. CMV serostatus was the sole immune exposure information available.

The source material was PBMCs. This TCR was sampled from a girl between 10 and 17 years old in good health and CMV-seropositive. V gene TRBV6-1 combines with J gene TRBJ1-2; 11 bases line up with TRBD1. In DNA, the CDR3 is TGTGCCAGCAGTGAAGAAGGACAGGGGGCGTATGGCTACACCTTC. Its translation: CASSEEGQGAYGYTF.